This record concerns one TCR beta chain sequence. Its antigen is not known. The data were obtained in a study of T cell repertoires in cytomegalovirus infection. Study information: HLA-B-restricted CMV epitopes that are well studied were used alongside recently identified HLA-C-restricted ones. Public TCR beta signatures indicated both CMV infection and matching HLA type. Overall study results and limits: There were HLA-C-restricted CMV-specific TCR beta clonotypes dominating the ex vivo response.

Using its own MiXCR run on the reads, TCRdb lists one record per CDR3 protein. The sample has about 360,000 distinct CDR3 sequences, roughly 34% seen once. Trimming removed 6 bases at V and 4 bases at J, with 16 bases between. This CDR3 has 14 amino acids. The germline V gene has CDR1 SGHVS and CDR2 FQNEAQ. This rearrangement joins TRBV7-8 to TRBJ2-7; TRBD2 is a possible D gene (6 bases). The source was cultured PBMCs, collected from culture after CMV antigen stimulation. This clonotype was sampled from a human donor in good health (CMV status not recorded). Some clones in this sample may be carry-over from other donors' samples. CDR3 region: CASSNPEREYEQYF. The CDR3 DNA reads TGTGCCAGCAGTAATCCGGAACGGGAGTACGAGCAGTACTTC.